Below, 27 T cell receptor beta chains from the same sample are listed, as sequenced in a study of response to subunit inactivated influenza vaccine. TCRdb re-called the RT-PCR reads through MiXCR, storing one row per CDR3 protein. The sample carries 590,000 or so distinct CDR3 sequences, 11% to 15% recorded once. Here the sequenced sample was PBMCs from blood, taken roughly 15 days before vaccination. Receptors originate from a man aged 50 to 60 who received an inactivated influenza vaccine.

This clonotype has more than one count but fewer than ten. The gene calls are TRBV4-3 and TRBJ2-3, with D unresolved. The CDR3 length is 14 residues. Deletions cut 0 bases from V and 2 bases from J, with 6 bases between. Germline-derived CDR1 and CDR2 are LGHNA and YSLEER. The CDR3 sequence: CASSQEDLTDTQYF. CDR3 DNA: TGCGCCAGCAGCCAAGAGGACCTCACAGATACGCAGTATTTT.

This clonotype was counted ten times or more. The V call is TRBV20-1, the J call TRBJ1-6; D unresolved. The germline V gene has CDR1 DFQATT and CDR2 SNEGSKA (reference sequence). V gave up 0 bases and J gave up 7 bases, with 10 bases separating them. This CDR3 contains 14 residues. The CDR3 DNA sequence: TGCAGTGCTAGAGATCGGACGTTCAATTCACCCCTCCACTTT. Translation gives CSARDRTFNSPLHF.

This clonotype was counted a few times. The chain couples TRBV20-1 to TRBJ2-5; 10 nucleotides align to TRBD1. The CDR3 is 12 amino acids. Germline CDR1 reads DFQATT; CDR2 reads SNEGSKA (reference sequence). CDR3 DNA sequence: TGCAGCGGGACAGGGGAATTGGGGACCCAGTACTTC. Residues: CSGTGELGTQYF.

This clonotype turned up a few times. The chain links TRBV7-6 to TRBJ2-7; D might be TRBD1 or TRBD2, each matching 6 bases. Trimming removed 1 base at V and 5 bases at J, with 15 bases between. Germline-derived CDR1 and CDR2 are SGHVS and FNYEAQ. This CDR3 contains 15 residues. This chain's CDR3 is CASSLGLRGADEQYF. The CDR3 DNA follows: TGTGCCAGCAGCTTAGGTTTAAGGGGGGCAGACGAGCAGTACTTC.

J is TRBJ2-7 and V is TRBV9, with TRBD2 matching over 9 bases. The trim removed 2 bases at V and 4 bases at J, leaving 4 bases unmatched. Germline CDR1 SGDLS, CDR2 YYNGEE. The CDR3 has 14 residues. CDR3 in amino acids: CASSVSTSGYEQYF. CDR3 sequence (DNA): TGTGCCAGCAGCGTCTCGACTAGCGGTTACGAGCAGTACTTC.

This clonotype was detected a few times. This sequence joins TRBV5-4 and TRBJ1-6; D call uncertain. The CDR3 runs 14 residues. Trimming cost V 0 bases and J 5 bases, with 6 bases left between them. Germline V gene lookup returns CDR1 SGHNT and CDR2 YYREEE (reference sequence). Here the CDR3 DNA reads TGTGCCAGCAGCTTGGGGCATAATAATTCACCCCTCCACTTT. Its translation is CASSLGHNNSPLHF.

The chain couples TRBV6-1 to TRBJ2-3; D call uncertain. Per germline, CDR1 MNHNS and CDR2 SASEGT. This CDR3 region has 14 residues. Deletions cut 6 bases from V and 1 base from J, with 11 bases between. The CDR3 nucleotides read TGTGCCAGCAGGGAGTCAGACGGCACAGATACGCAGTATTTT. It specifies CASRESDGTDTQYF.

In this sample, this clonotype turned up a few times. The V gene is TRBV30, the J gene TRBJ1-2; tentative D call: TRBD1 (5 bases). CDR1 and CDR2 (germline): GTSNPN, SVGIG (reference sequence). Trimming removed 0 bases at V and 4 bases at J, with 9 bases between. The CDR3 extends over 13 amino acids. The CDR3 DNA reads TGTGCCTGGAGTGTAACGGGGACCTATGGCTACACCTTC. It encodes CAWSVTGTYGYTF.

There are many counts of this clonotype. This sequence joins TRBV9 and TRBJ2-3; the D is unclear. In germline, CDR1 is SGDLS, CDR2 YYNGEE. Trimming pared 0 bases from V and 5 bases from J, leaving 4 bases between. The CDR3 consists of 12 residues. The CDR3 coding sequence is TGTGCCAGCAGCGTAGAAGGAGATACGCAGTATTTT. This gives the protein CASSVEGDTQYF.

This chain links TRBV5-4 with TRBJ2-3; D gene ambiguous. The CDR3 spans 15 residues. V was trimmed by 0 bases and J by 5 bases, leaving 13 bases between them. CDR1 is SGHNT and CDR2 is YYREEE in the germline V gene (reference sequence). CDR3 coding DNA: TGTGCCAGCAGCTTGGCCGCAAGGGTTGGAGATACGCAGTATTTT. This codes for CASSLAARVGDTQYF.

In its sample, this clonotype was seen many times. This chain uses TRBV5-1 with TRBJ2-3, with a weak D call TRBD1 (5 bases). The CDR3 loop spans 15 amino acids. Germline V gene data show CDR1 as SGHRS and CDR2 as YFSETQ. The V end was cut by 1 base, the J end by 6 bases, with 15 bases between. This CDR3 reads CASSLTTTAPDTQYF. CDR3 nucleotide sequence: TGCGCCAGCAGCTTGACCACGACAGCTCCGGATACGCAGTATTTT. Full variable domain (rest looked up from reference TRBV5-1 and TRBJ2-3): KAGVTQTPRYLIKTRGQQVTLSCSPISGHRSVSWYQQTPGQGLQFLFEYFSETQRNKGNFPGRFSGRQFSNSRSEMNVSTLELGDSALYLCASSLTTTAPDTQYFGPGTRLTVL.

The chain is built from TRBV5-1 and TRBJ2-3; TRBD2 aligns across 11 bases. Germline CDR1 and CDR2: SGHRS and YFSETQ. CDR3 length: 15 residues. Trimming cost V 4 bases and J 3 bases; bases outside gene matches: 4. The CDR3 DNA reads as TGCGCCAGCAGCACGGGACTAGCGGAGACAGATACGCAGTATTTT. It yields the protein CASSTGLAETDTQYF.

This clonotype was recorded a few times. V is TRBV5-1 and J is TRBJ2-7; the match to TRBD1 covers 10 bases. The germline CDR1 and CDR2 sequences are SGHRS and YFSETQ. The CDR3 length is 15 residues. V lost 2 bases to trimming and J lost 3 bases; unmatched junction nucleotides: 5. The DNA for the CDR3 is TGCGCCAGCAGCTTAAGGACAGGGGGGGACTACGAGCAGTACTTC. Translated, it gives CASSLRTGGDYEQYF.

This clonotype was recorded many times. The chain carries TRBV12-3 or TRBV12-4 and TRBJ2-1, with D possibly matching TRBD1 (5 bases). Between the trimmed V and J ends, which lost 3 bases and 2 bases, there was a span of 14 bases. This CDR3 spans 16 amino acids. The CDR3 reads CASSLRAGITYNEQFF. Here the CDR3 DNA reads TGTGCCAGCAGTTTGCGTGCAGGGATCACCTACAATGAGCAGTTCTTC.

This clonotype was seen at least ten times. The chain carries TRBV7-2 and TRBJ2-5; the D is unclear. The CDR3 spans 13 residues. Germline V gives CDR1 SGHTA, CDR2 FQGNSA. The V and J ends lost 1 base and 5 bases respectively, with 8 bases between them. CDR3 coding DNA: TGTGCCAGCAGCTTAGAGTTAGGGGAGACCCAGTACTTC. This gives the protein CASSLELGETQYF.

This clonotype was seen a few times. The chain links TRBV6-2 or TRBV6-3 to TRBJ2-1, with D hard to call. This CDR3 spans 13 amino acids. Between the trimmed V and J ends, which lost 5 bases and 7 bases, there was a span of 12 bases. The germline V gene has CDR1 MNHEY and CDR2 SVGEGT. CDR3 nucleotide sequence: TGTGCCAGCAGTCAAATTCGGGTGAATGAGCAGTTCTTC. Its translation is CASSQIRVNEQFF.

To note about this clonotype: The missing conserved phenylalanine or tryptophan at the end of this CDR3 makes a read error likely. It is unclear where the CDR3 begins or ends on the DNA, so no DNA is shown, and the CDR3 is as TCRdb lists it. This rearrangement joins TRBV7-6 to TRBJ2-1. CDR1 is SGHVS and CDR2 is FNYEAQ in the germline V gene. Inclusive of both ends, the CDR3 amounts to 8 amino acids. CDR3 amino acids: CASSFRFL.

In this sample, this clonotype turned up a few times. This chain links TRBV13 with TRBJ1-1; D possibly corresponds to TRBD1 (5 bases). This CDR3 has 12 residues. The germline CDR1 and CDR2 sequences are PRHDT and FYEKMQ (reference sequence). Trimming left V 5 bases short and J 6 bases short, with 10 bases between. CDR3 amino acids: CASSTRVPEAFF. CDR3 in DNA: TGTGCCAGCAGCACCAGGGTTCCTGAAGCTTTCTTT.

This clonotype has just a few counts. The chain uses TRBV7-8 and TRBJ2-7, with D perhaps being TRBD1 or TRBD2 (7 bases each). The CDR3 sequence is 15 residues long. The germline gives CDR1 SGHVS, CDR2 FQNEAQ. V lost 4 bases, J lost 1 base, and 14 bases lay in between. The DNA of the CDR3 is TGTGCCAGCAGCTCCGAAGCGGGACAGTCCTACGAGCAGTACTTC. It is translated as CASSSEAGQSYEQYF.

The table lists this clonotype with many counts. The chain couples TRBV6-1 to TRBJ1-2; D possibly corresponds to TRBD1 (5 bases). Trimming shortened V by 8 bases and J by 4 bases, and 17 bases separated the two germline ends. The germline CDR1 and CDR2 sequences are MNHNS and SASEGT. This CDR3 is 14 amino acids long. In DNA, the CDR3 is TGTGCCAGCCCTGGGGGGGAACGGTTCTATGGCTACACCTTC. Protein: CASPGGERFYGYTF.

This clonotype was counted only a few times. The chain carries TRBV7-2 and TRBJ1-2; no definite D call. Germline CDR1 is SGHTA and CDR2 is FQGNSA. CDR3 size: 14 residues. V gave up 5 bases and J gave up 3 bases, with 13 bases separating them. This CDR3 is CASSIRERDYGYTF. Written as DNA, the CDR3 is TGTGCCAGCAGCATTAGAGAGAGGGACTATGGCTACACCTTC.

The chain carries TRBV5-6 and TRBJ2-1, with D perhaps matching TRBD1 (6 bases). V was trimmed by 2 bases and J by 4 bases, leaving 16 bases between them. The CDR3 totals 16 residues. From germline, CDR1 is SGHDT and CDR2 YYEEEE. CDR3: CASSFGQGRMYNEQFF. The CDR3 region has the DNA TGTGCCAGCAGCTTCGGGCAGGGGCGGATGTACAATGAGCAGTTCTTC.

V is TRBV6-1 and J is TRBJ2-2; D call uncertain. Germline V CDR1 and CDR2: MNHNS, SASEGT. Trimming cost V 0 bases and J 4 bases, with 3 bases left between them. This CDR3 is built from 13 residues. The CDR3 is CASSEARTGELFF. CDR3 bases: TGTGCCAGCAGTGAAGCGCGCACCGGGGAGCTGTTTTTT.

This sequence joins TRBV20-1 and TRBJ2-7; 8 bases are shared with TRBD1. V lost 0 bases, J lost 2 bases, and 6 bases stayed unmatched. From germline, CDR1 is DFQATT and CDR2 SNEGSKA (reference sequence). The CDR3 is made up of 15 amino acids. The chain's CDR3 is CSARDLDRDPYEQYF. Here the CDR3 DNA reads TGCAGTGCTAGAGATTTGGACAGGGATCCCTACGAGCAGTACTTC.

This chain connects TRBV6-6 to TRBJ1-1, with D hard to call. Trimming stripped 7 bases from V and 2 bases from J, with 11 bases between. Per germline, CDR1 MNHNY and CDR2 SVGAGI (reference sequence). The CDR3 is 13 amino acids. The CDR3, as DNA: TGTGCCAGCATTCAGGAGCCAAACACTGAAGCTTTCTTT. Its protein is CASIQEPNTEAFF.

This clonotype has a handful of counts. This sequence joins TRBV20-1 and TRBJ2-2, with D possibly being TRBD2 (5 bases). In germline, CDR1 is DFQATT, CDR2 SNEGSKA (reference sequence). The CDR3 is 15 residues long. V dropped 2 bases and J dropped 0 bases, with 10 bases sitting between them. The CDR3 DNA is TGCAGTGCTAGACGCCTAGCCGCGAACACCGGGGAGCTGTTTTTT. The encoded protein is CSARRLAANTGELFF.

This clonotype occurred a few times. The rearrangement uses TRBV24-1 and TRBJ2-1; D uncertain. Between the trimmed V and J ends, which lost 1 base and 0 bases, there was a span of 9 bases. The CDR3 totals 16 residues. Germline-derived CDR1 and CDR2 are KGHDR and SFDVKD. CDR3 nucleotide sequence: TGTGCCACCAGTGATTTTCGGCGGAGCTCCTACAATGAGCAGTTCTTC. It translates to CATSDFRRSSYNEQFF.